The 30 T cell receptor beta chains listed next were all sequenced from one sample in a study of PD-1 blockade in classical Hodgkin lymphoma. The data were produced by immunoSEQ multiplex PCR, yet TCRdb's version contains in-frame clones alone and is incomplete. The sample yields some 24,000 clones, 65% to 80% seen once. Sample time point: cycle 4 day 1 (C4D1), after 5 to 7 weeks of nivolumab. The patients all showed relapse after autologous stem cell transplantation, while their brentuximab vedotin exposure varied. The specimen was peripheral blood mononuclear cells (PBMCs), collected before the fourth cycle of nivolumab. The receptor source for this set is a human donor with classical Hodgkin lymphoma.

This clone was counted between two and nine times. The chain uses TRBV25-1 and TRBJ2-5, with D possibly TRBD2 on 6 matching bases. V lost 1 base and J lost 7, with 10 bases in between. Germline V lookup: CDR1 MGHDK, CDR2 SYGVNS. The CDR3 loop spans 13 amino acids. The CDR3: CASSESGRTTQYF. CDR3 DNA sequence: TGTGCCAGCAGTGAATCCGGGAGAACGACCCAGTACTTC.

The CDR3 DNA reads TGTGCCAGCAGTTTTGCAGCTAACTATGGCTACACCTTC. Protein product: CASSFAANYGYTF. The chain carries TRBV6-5 and TRBJ1-2, with no clear D. Germline-derived CDR1 and CDR2 are MNHEY and SVGAGI. Between the trimmed V and J ends, which lost 4 bases and 0 bases, there was a span of 6 bases. The CDR3 loop spans 13 amino acids.

This sequence joins TRBV30 and TRBJ1-1; a possible D gene is TRBD1 (6 bases). Between the trimmed V and J ends, which lost 5 bases and 4 bases, there was a span of 23 bases. Germline values: CDR1 GTSNPN, CDR2 SVGIG (reference sequence). This CDR3 spans 16 amino acids. CDR3 loop: CAWSPKQGDGGTEAFF. CDR3 nucleotides: TGTGCCTGGTCCCCCAAACAGGGTGATGGAGGCACTGAAGCTTTCTTT.

The V and J genes are TRBV28 and TRBJ2-1, with unresolved D. Per germline, CDR1 MDHEN and CDR2 SYDVKM. This CDR3 is 13 amino acids long. The ends were cut back, 6 bases at V and 8 bases at J, with 14 bases in the middle. The CDR3 DNA reads as TGTGCCAGCAGCCGGCCGGTGGTTCATGAGCAGTTCTTC. Amino acids: CASSRPVVHEQFF.

Comments on this clone: The same CDR3 also results from other DNA sequences found in this sample. J is TRBJ1-2 and V is TRBV19; weak D call: TRBD1 (6 bases). The CDR3 contains 13 residues. Germline V gene data show CDR1 as LNHDA and CDR2 as SQIVND (reference sequence). V lost 4 bases to trimming and J lost 4 bases, with 10 bases between them. The CDR3 here is CASSTTGPYGYTF. In DNA form, the CDR3 reads TGTGCCAGTAGTACAACAGGGCCCTATGGCTACACCTTC. The variable domain in full, with the rest retrieved from reference TRBV19 and TRBJ1-2, is DGGITQSPKYLFRKEGQNVTLSCEQNLNHDAMYWYRQDPGQGLRLIYYSQIVNDFQKGDIAEGYSVSREKKESFPLTVTSAQKNPTAFYLCASSTTGPYGYTFGSGTRLTVV.

This clone occurred once. V gene TRBV28 combines with J gene TRBJ1-5; 7 bases map to TRBD1. Germline V CDR1 and CDR2: MDHEN, SYDVKM. This CDR3 has 14 residues. V was clipped by 10 bases and J by 2 bases; unmatched bases: 8. CDR3 in DNA: TGTGCCACCCGAACGCAGGGGGGCAATCAGCCCCAGCATTTT. Its translation: CATRTQGGNQPQHF.

The chain joins TRBV25-1 to TRBJ1-1, with D maybe TRBD1 (5 bases). Trimming removed 5 bases at V and 7 bases at J, with 23 bases between. This CDR3 spans 16 amino acids. Per the germline V gene, CDR1 is MGHDK and CDR2 is SYGVNS. As DNA, the CDR3 is TGTGCCAGCAGTCCATTCACTGGGGCCGTCAAGGATGAAGCTTTCTTT. Translated, it gives CASSPFTGAVKDEAFF.

The J gene is TRBJ1-1, the V gene TRBV5-5; D is uncertain. The CDR3 has 13 residues. Per germline, CDR1 SGHKS and CDR2 YYEKEE (reference sequence). The ends were cut back, 1 base at V and 1 base at J, with 5 bases in the middle. For the CDR3, the DNA is TGTGCCAGCAGCTTGACAGAGAACACTGAAGCTTTCTTT. This codes for CASSLTENTEAFF.

The table lists this clone with a few counts. The rearrangement uses TRBV18 and TRBJ2-1; 7 nucleotides align to TRBD1. Germline assignment: CDR1 KGHSH and CDR2 LQKENI. This CDR3 comprises 15 residues. The V segment lost 4 bases and the J segment 0 bases; nucleotides outside the gene matches: 3. Written as DNA, the CDR3 is TGTGCCAGCTCACAGGGGGCCTACTCCTACAATGAGCAGTTCTTC. This gives the protein CASSQGAYSYNEQFF.

The chain recombines TRBV5-5 with TRBJ1-1; D call uncertain. Trimming cost V 0 bases and J 1 base, with 4 bases left between them. The germline V gene has CDR1 SGHKS and CDR2 YYEKEE (reference sequence). The CDR3 is made up of 13 amino acids. The CDR3 region has the DNA TGTGCCAGCAGCTTGGACCAGAACACTGAAGCTTTCTTT. Residues: CASSLDQNTEAFF.

The chain links TRBV4-1 to TRBJ2-5; TRBD2 matches 8 bases. The CDR3 runs to 15 residues. After removal of 4 bases from V and 5 bases from J, the junction contained 9 bases not matched to a gene. Germline assignment: CDR1 MGHRA and CDR2 YSYEKL. The CDR3, as DNA: TGCGCCAGCAGCCTCGGGGAGCGGGGGTGGGAGACCCAGTACTTC. The encoded protein is CASSLGERGWETQYF.

The J gene is TRBJ1-1, the V gene TRBV28; the match to TRBD1 covers 10 bases. This CDR3 is built from 15 residues. The V gene end was trimmed by 5 bases and the J gene end by 4 bases; junction bases not matched to a gene: 7. In germline, CDR1 is MDHEN, CDR2 SYDVKM. The DNA for the CDR3 is TGTGCCAGCAGTAGGGACAGGGGCCGGAGCACTGAAGCTTTCTTT. It is translated as CASSRDRGRSTEAFF.

The chain is built from TRBV7-2 and TRBJ2-3; 9 bases fit TRBD1. The ends lost 7 bases at V and 7 bases at J; junction bases unmatched: 15. From germline, CDR1 is SGHTA and CDR2 FQGNSA. CDR3 size: 16 residues. The CDR3 reads CASTNQDRDRDYTQYF. CDR3 DNA: TGTGCCAGCACCAATCAGGACAGGGACAGGGATTATACGCAGTATTTT.

This clone appeared once. The chain has TRBV7-9 and TRBJ2-2; D gene unclear. Germline-derived CDR1 and CDR2 are SEHNR and FQNEAQ (reference sequence). The CDR3 contains 12 residues. Trimming cost V 4 bases and J 2 bases, with 2 bases left between them. The CDR3 reads CASSSNTGELFF. CDR3 coding DNA: TGTGCCAGCAGCTCCAACACCGGGGAGCTGTTTTTT.

V is TRBV27 and J is TRBJ1-4; 7 bases line up with TRBD1. CDR1 and CDR2 (germline): MNHEY, SMNVEV (reference sequence). V was pared by 3 bases and J by 5 bases, with 9 bases of the junction left unmatched. CDR3 length equals 16 residues. CDR3 sequence (DNA): TGTGCCAGCAGTTTCACCCAGGGGGATAGGAATGAAAAACTGTTTTTT. Encoded protein: CASSFTQGDRNEKLFF.

The gene calls are TRBV7-3 and TRBJ1-1; D is uncertain. The CDR3 is 13 residues long. The V end was cut by 1 base, the J end by 1 base, with 4 bases between. Germline CDR1 SGHTA, CDR2 FQGTGA. CDR3 coding DNA: TGTGCCAGCAGCTTAATGCAGAACACTGAAGCTTTCTTT. As protein: CASSLMQNTEAFF.

The rearrangement uses TRBV6-6 and TRBJ1-2, with 9 bases that match TRBD1. Germline V lookup: CDR1 MNHNY, CDR2 SVGAGI (reference sequence). This CDR3 comprises 16 residues. V lost 7 bases and J lost 8; bases outside the gene matches: 17. CDR3 residues: CASTASGRDRAVGYTF. Here the CDR3 DNA reads TGTGCCAGCACAGCCTCGGGGCGGGACAGGGCAGTCGGCTACACCTTC.

The chain joins TRBV10-3 to TRBJ1-2, with D unclear. V lost 3 bases and J 1 base, leaving 3 bases between the germline ends. Germline-derived CDR1 and CDR2 are ENHRY and SYGVKD. This CDR3 comprises 12 residues. This CDR3 reads CAISDGNYGYTF. For the CDR3, the DNA is TGTGCCATCAGTGATGGTAACTATGGCTACACCTTC.

The chain recombines TRBV11-2 with TRBJ2-1, with D perhaps TRBD1 (5 bases). The germline V gene has CDR1 SGHAT and CDR2 FQNNGV. The CDR3 runs to 13 residues. With 5 bases removed from V and 7 bases from J, the gap between germline ends came to 12 bases. This CDR3 is CASSLTAVNEQFF. The CDR3 DNA reads TGTGCCAGCAGCCTGACAGCAGTTAATGAGCAGTTCTTC.

The J gene is TRBJ1-1, the V gene TRBV5-1; D unresolved. The CDR3 totals 14 residues. Germline CDR1 reads SGHRS; CDR2 reads YFSETQ. The V and J ends lost 3 bases and 6 bases respectively, with 15 bases between them. As DNA, the CDR3 is TGCGCCAGCAGCTGGACTGGTAGCGGGGCTGAAGCTTTCTTT. Translated, it gives CASSWTGSGAEAFF. The complete variable domain, with remaining parts taken from reference TRBV5-1 and TRBJ1-1, reads KAGVTQTPRYLIKTRGQQVTLSCSPISGHRSVSWYQQTPGQGLQFLFEYFSETQRNKGNFPGRFSGRQFSNSRSEMNVSTLELGDSALYLCASSWTGSGAEAFFGQGTRLTVV.

DNA of the CDR3: TGTGCCACCAGCAGAGATAAACGCGGGACCCAGTACTTC. Protein sequence: CATSRDKRGTQYF. This chain links TRBV15 with TRBJ2-5; no definite D call. The CDR3 runs 13 residues. The germline V and J ends were trimmed by 0 bases and 7 bases, with 9 bases remaining between them. From germline, CDR1 is LNHNV and CDR2 YYDKDF (reference sequence). The variable domain in full, with the rest retrieved from reference TRBV15 and TRBJ2-5, is DAMVIQNPRYQVTQFGKPVTLSCSQTLNHNVMYWYQQKSSQAPKLLFHYYDKDFNNEADTPDNFQSRRPNTSFCFLDIRSPGLGDTAMYLCATSRDKRGTQYFGPGTRLLVL.

Here the CDR3 reads CASSPGRDTEAFF. The CDR3 region has the DNA TGTGCCAGCTCACCGGGTCGGGACACTGAAGCTTTCTTT. The gene calls are TRBV18 and TRBJ1-1; D is unclear. Per the germline V gene, CDR1 is KGHSH and CDR2 is LQKENI. The length of the CDR3 is 13 residues. The V gene lost 3 bases and the J gene lost 3 bases, with 8 bases spanning the gap.

This chain uses TRBV7-2 with TRBJ1-1; D ambiguous. From germline, CDR1 is SGHTA and CDR2 FQGNSA. Trimming stripped 2 bases from V and 4 bases from J, with 17 bases between. This CDR3 is 16 amino acids long. The chain's CDR3 is CASSLIGSGFGTEAFF. CDR3 nucleotides: TGTGCCAGCAGCTTAATCGGGTCTGGGTTCGGCACTGAAGCTTTCTTT.

The chain's CDR3 is CASSFIGNYGYTF. The DNA of the CDR3 is TGTGCCAGCAGCTTCATCGGAAACTATGGCTACACCTTC. This chain joins TRBV7-9 and TRBJ1-2; D uncertain. The CDR3 spans 13 residues. V lost 3 bases, J lost 2 bases, and 7 bases lay in between. Germline V gene sequence: CDR1 SEHNR, CDR2 FQNEAQ (reference sequence).

The chain links TRBV7-2 to TRBJ2-1; possibly TRBD1 for D (5 bases). There are 14 residues in the CDR3. Trimming stripped 5 bases from V and 1 base from J, with 9 bases between. CDR1 SGHTA and CDR2 FQGNSA come from the germline V gene. The CDR3 region is CASSLRGSYNEQFF. The CDR3 DNA reads TGTGCCAGCAGCCTTAGGGGTTCCTACAATGAGCAGTTCTTC.

This chain links TRBV19 with TRBJ2-1, with a possible D match to TRBD2 (7 bases). The CDR3 runs to 15 residues. The V end lost 3 bases, the J end lost 4 bases, and 13 bases lay between the germline ends. Germline lookup yields CDR1 LNHDA and CDR2 SQIVND (reference sequence). CDR3 sequence: CASSMRGGAYNEQFF. CDR3 sequence (DNA): TGTGCCAGTAGTATGAGGGGGGGTGCGTACAATGAGCAGTTCTTC.

The J gene is TRBJ2-5, the V gene TRBV6-5; D is perhaps TRBD2 (6 bases). CDR1 is MNHEY, CDR2 SVGAGI, per germline. V lost 0 bases to trimming and J lost 5 bases, with 10 bases between them. The CDR3 spans 14 residues. As DNA, the CDR3 is TGTGCCAGCAGTTACTCGCGCGGGGTGGAGACCCAGTACTTC. Translated, it gives CASSYSRGVETQYF.

V is TRBV28 and J is TRBJ2-7; weak D call: TRBD2 (6 bases). Between the trimmed V and J ends, which lost 11 bases and 7 bases, there was a span of 12 bases. Germline values: CDR1 MDHEN, CDR2 SYDVKM. The CDR3 runs to 10 residues. The CDR3 spells CAASRGEQYV. In DNA, the CDR3 is TGTGCCGCCAGTCGGGGGGAGCAGTACGTC.

This chain uses TRBV6-6 with TRBJ1-2; D is undetermined. Trimming took off 0 bases at V and 3 bases at J, with 5 bases between the two ends. The germline CDR1 and CDR2 sequences are MNHNY and SVGAGI (reference sequence). The CDR3 loop spans 13 amino acids. The CDR3 here is CASSYSRDYGYTF. DNA of the CDR3: TGTGCCAGCAGTTACTCCCGGGACTATGGCTACACCTTC.

This chain joins TRBV6-1 and TRBJ2-7; 9 positions agree with TRBD2. Germline V gene lookup returns CDR1 MNHNS and CDR2 SASEGT. The CDR3 loop spans 15 amino acids. J gave up 6 bases and V 2 bases, and 8 bases lay outside the gene matches. The CDR3 region has the DNA TGTGCCAGCAGTGAAAGTGGGCGGGGGGGCCTCGAGCAGTACTTC. Amino acids: CASSESGRGGLEQYF.